Listed here is a single TCR beta chain. The sample comes from a study of blood T cell repertoires in COVID-19. V dropped 2 bases and J dropped 7 bases, with 9 bases sitting between them. CDR1 is MNHEY, CDR2 SVGEGT, per germline. The CDR3 length is 13 residues. The table came from immunoSEQ multiplex PCR; TCRdb's copy has only in-frame clones and leaves some out. The data contain fewer than 20,000 clones, around 85% of them singletons. The material sequenced was peripheral blood. The clonotype originates from a man in his 70s in a cohort sampled during active COVID-19. This chain joins TRBV6-2 or TRBV6-3 and TRBJ1-3; maybe TRBD1 (6 bases). CDR3 bases: TGTGCCAGCAGTTACGGGGGCTCGAACACCATATATTTT. Amino acids: CASSYGGSNTIYF.